The T cell receptor (beta chain) under discussion was sequenced for a study of OX40 agonist ivuxolimab in advanced cancers. As for the study in general: Those treated in dose escalation had hepatocellular carcinoma, melanoma, renal cell cancer or head and neck cancer.

Worth noting for this clone: No antigen is known for it.

The germline V gene encodes CDR1 LNHDA and CDR2 SQIVND (reference sequence). Between the trimmed V and J ends, which lost 3 bases and 1 base, there was a span of 10 bases. This CDR3 contains 15 residues. The table came from immunoSEQ multiplex PCR; TCRdb's copy has only in-frame clones and leaves some out. The table records under 50,000 clones, 80% to 90% of them present only once. Study-level results: Doses of 0.1 to 3.0 mg/kg were accompanied by clonal expansion of CD4+ and CD8+ blood T cells by week 6. Expanded clones belonging to CD8+ T cells outnumbered, on average, those of CD4+.

No patient had autoimmune disease or received systemic immunosuppression. This material consisted of CD4+ or CD8+ T cells sorted from blood, taken in a trial of the OX40 agonist ivuxolimab. The chain recombines TRBV19 with TRBJ1-5, with TRBD1 as a possible D gene (5 bases). This receptor was taken from an adult with an advanced solid tumor such as melanoma, head and neck, liver or kidney cancer. The DNA for the CDR3 is TGTGCCAGTAGTATCGTTGGGGGGAGCAATCAGCCCCAGCATTTT. Translation: CASSIVGGSNQPQHF.